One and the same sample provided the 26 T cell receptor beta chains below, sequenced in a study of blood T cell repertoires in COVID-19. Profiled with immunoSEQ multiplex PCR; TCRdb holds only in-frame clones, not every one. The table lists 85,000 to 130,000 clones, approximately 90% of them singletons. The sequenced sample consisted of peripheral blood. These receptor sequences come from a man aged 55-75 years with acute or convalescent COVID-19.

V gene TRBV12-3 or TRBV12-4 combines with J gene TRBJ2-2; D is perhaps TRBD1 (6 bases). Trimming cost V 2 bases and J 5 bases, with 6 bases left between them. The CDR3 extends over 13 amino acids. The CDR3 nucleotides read TGTGCCAGCAGTTTAACAGGGACCGGGGAGCTGTTTTTT. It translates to CASSLTGTGELFF.

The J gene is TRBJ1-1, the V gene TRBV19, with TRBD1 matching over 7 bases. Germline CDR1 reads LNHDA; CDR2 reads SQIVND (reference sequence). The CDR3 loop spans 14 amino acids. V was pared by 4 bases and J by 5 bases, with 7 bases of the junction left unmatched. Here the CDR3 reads CASSRAGGETEAFF. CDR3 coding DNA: TGTGCCAGTAGTAGGGCAGGGGGAGAGACTGAAGCTTTCTTT.

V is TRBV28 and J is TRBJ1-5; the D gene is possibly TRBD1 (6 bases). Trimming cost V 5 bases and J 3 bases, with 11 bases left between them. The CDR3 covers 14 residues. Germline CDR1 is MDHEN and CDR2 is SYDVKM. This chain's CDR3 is CASSQQGHNQPQHF. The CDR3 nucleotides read TGTGCCAGCAGTCAACAGGGTCACAATCAGCCCCAGCATTTT.

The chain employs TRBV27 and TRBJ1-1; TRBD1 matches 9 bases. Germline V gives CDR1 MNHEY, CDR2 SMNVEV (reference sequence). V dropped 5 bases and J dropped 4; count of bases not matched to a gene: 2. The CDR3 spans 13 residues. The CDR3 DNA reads TGTGCCAGCAGTAAGACAGGGGGCACTGAAGCTTTCTTT. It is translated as CASSKTGGTEAFF.

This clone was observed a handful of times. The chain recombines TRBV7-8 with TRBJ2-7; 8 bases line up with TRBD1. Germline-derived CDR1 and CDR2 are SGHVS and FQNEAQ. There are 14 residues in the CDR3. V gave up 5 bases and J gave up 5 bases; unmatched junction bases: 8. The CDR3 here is CASSDYTGGDEQYV. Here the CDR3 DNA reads TGTGCCAGCAGCGATTATACAGGGGGTGACGAGCAGTACGTC.

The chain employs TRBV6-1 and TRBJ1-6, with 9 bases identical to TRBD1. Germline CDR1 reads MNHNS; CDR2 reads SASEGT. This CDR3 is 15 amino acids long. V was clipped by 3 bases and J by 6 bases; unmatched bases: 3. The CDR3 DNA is TGTGCCAGCAGTGAGATGGGACAGGGTAATTCACCCCTCCACTTT. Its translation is CASSEMGQGNSPLHF.

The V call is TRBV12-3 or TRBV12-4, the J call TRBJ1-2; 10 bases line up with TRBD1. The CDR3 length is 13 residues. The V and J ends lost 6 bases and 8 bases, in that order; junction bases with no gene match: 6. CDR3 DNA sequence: TGTGCCAGCAGCCGACAGGGGGCGCAGGGCTACACCTTC. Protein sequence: CASSRQGAQGYTF.

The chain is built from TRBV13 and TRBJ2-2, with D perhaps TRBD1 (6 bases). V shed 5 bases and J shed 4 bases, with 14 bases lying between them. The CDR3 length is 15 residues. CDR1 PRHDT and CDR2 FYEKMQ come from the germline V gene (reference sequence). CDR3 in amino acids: CASSLRTGSTGELFF. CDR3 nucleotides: TGTGCCAGCAGCCTCAGAACAGGGAGCACCGGGGAGCTGTTTTTT.

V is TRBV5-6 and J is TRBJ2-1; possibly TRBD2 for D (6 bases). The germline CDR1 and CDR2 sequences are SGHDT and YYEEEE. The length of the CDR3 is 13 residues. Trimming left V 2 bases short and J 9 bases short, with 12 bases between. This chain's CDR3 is CASSFGRDGEQFF. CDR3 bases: TGTGCCAGCAGCTTTGGGCGGGACGGTGAGCAGTTCTTC.

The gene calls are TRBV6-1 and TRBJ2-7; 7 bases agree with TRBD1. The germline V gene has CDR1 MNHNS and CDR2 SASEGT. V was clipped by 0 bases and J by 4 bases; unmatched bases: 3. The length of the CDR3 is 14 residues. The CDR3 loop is CASSEAGQQYEQYV. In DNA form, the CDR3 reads TGTGCCAGCAGTGAAGCGGGACAGCAATACGAGCAGTACGTC.

The CDR3 reads CASSHGTEETQYF. DNA for the CDR3: TGTGCCAGCAGCCACGGGACAGAAGAGACCCAGTACTTC. The chain joins TRBV7-9 to TRBJ2-5; 7 bases match TRBD1. V lost 5 bases to trimming and J lost 3 bases; unmatched junction nucleotides: 3. Germline CDR1 reads SEHNR; CDR2 reads FQNEAQ (reference sequence). This CDR3 has 13 amino acids.

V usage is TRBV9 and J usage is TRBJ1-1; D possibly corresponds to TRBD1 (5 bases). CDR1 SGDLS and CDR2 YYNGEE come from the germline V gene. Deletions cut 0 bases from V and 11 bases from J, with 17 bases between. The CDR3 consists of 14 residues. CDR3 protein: CASSVEVDMSQAFF. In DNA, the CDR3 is TGTGCCAGCAGCGTAGAGGTGGACATGTCGCAGGCTTTCTTT.

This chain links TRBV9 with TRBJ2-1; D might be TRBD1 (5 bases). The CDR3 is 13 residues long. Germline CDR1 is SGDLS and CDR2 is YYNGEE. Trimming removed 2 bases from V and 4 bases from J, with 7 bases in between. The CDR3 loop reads CASSVTEYNEQFF. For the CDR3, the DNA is TGTGCCAGCAGCGTGACAGAATACAATGAGCAGTTCTTC.

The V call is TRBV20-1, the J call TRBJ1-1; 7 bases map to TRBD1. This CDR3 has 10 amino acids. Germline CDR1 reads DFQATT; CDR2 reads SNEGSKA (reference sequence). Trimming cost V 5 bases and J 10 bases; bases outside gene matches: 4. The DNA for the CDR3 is TGCAGTGCTGGACAGGTGGTAGCTTTCTTT. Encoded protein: CSAGQVVAFF.

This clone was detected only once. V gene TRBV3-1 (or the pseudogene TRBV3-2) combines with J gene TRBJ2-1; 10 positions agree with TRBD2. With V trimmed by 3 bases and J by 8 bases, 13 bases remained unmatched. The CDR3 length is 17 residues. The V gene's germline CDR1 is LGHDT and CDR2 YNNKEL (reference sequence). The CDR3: CASSQGGLAGAWDEQFF. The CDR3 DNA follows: TGTGCCAGCAGCCAGGGGGGCCTAGCGGGAGCTTGGGATGAGCAGTTCTTC.

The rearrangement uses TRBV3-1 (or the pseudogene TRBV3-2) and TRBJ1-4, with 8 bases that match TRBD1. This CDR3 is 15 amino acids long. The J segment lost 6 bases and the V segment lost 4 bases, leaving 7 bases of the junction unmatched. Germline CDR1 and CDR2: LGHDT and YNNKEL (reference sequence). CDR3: CASSRTGGRDEKLFF. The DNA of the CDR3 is TGTGCCAGCAGCCGTACAGGGGGACGAGATGAAAAACTGTTTTTT.

The CDR3 sequence: CASSYQGQGAPSTDTQYF. In nucleotides, the CDR3 is TGTGCCAGCAGCTACCAGGGACAGGGGGCACCTAGCACAGATACGCAGTATTTT. This chain uses TRBV5-4 with TRBJ2-3; 12 bases agree with TRBD1. V trimming: 3 bases; J trimming: 0 bases; junction bases outside the gene matches: 8. The germline gives CDR1 SGHNT, CDR2 YYREEE (reference sequence). The CDR3 runs to 18 residues. The full variable domain, completed using reference TRBV5-4 and TRBJ2-3, is ETGVTQSPTHLIKTRGQQVTLRCSSQSGHNTVSWYQQALGQGPQFIFQYYREEENGRGNFPPRFSGLQFPNYSSELNVNALELDDSALYLCASSYQGQGAPSTDTQYFGPGTRLTVL.

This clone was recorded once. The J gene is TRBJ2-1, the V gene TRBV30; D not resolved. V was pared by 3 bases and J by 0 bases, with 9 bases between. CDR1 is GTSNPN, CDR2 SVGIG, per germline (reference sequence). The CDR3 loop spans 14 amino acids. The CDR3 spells CAWSGSSSYNEQFF. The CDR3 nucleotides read TGTGCCTGGAGCGGGTCGAGCTCCTACAATGAGCAGTTCTTC.

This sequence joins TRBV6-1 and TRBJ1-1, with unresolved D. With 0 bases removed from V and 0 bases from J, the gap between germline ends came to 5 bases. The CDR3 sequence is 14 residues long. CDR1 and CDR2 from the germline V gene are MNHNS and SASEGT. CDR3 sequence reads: CASSEAPVNTEAFF. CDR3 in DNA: TGTGCCAGCAGTGAAGCCCCAGTGAACACTGAAGCTTTCTTT.

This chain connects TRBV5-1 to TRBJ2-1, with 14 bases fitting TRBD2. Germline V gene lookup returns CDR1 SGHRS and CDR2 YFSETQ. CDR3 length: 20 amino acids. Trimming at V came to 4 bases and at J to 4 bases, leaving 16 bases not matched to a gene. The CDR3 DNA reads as TGCGCCAGCAGCCTAGAGACTAGCGGGGGGGTGCCTGACCGTTACAATGAGCAGTTCTTC. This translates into CASSLETSGGVPDRYNEQFF.

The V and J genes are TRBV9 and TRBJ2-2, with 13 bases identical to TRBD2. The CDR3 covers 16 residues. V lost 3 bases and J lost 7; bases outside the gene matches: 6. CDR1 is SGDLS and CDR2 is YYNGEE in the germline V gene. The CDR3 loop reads CASSARTSGSGGELFF. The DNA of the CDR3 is TGTGCCAGCAGCGCCCGGACTAGCGGGAGTGGCGGGGAGCTGTTTTTT.

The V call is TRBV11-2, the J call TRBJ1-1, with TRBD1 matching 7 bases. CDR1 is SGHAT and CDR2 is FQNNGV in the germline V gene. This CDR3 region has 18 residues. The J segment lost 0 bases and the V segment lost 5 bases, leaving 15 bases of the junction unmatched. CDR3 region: CASSARQGSGGVNTEAFF. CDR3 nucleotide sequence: TGTGCCAGCAGCGCAAGACAGGGTTCGGGGGGGGTGAACACTGAAGCTTTCTTT. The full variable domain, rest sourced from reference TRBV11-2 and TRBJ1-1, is EAGVAQSPRYKIIEKRQSVAFWCNPISGHATLYWYQQILGQGPKLLIQFQNNGVVDDSQLPKDRFSAERLKGVDSTLKIQPAKLEDSAVYLCASSARQGSGGVNTEAFFGQGTRLTVV.

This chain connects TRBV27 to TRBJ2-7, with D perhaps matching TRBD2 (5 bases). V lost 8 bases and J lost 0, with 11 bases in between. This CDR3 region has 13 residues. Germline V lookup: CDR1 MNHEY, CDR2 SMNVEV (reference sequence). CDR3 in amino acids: CASRRALSYEQYV. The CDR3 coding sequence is TGTGCCAGCCGGCGGGCTCTCTCCTACGAGCAGTACGTC.

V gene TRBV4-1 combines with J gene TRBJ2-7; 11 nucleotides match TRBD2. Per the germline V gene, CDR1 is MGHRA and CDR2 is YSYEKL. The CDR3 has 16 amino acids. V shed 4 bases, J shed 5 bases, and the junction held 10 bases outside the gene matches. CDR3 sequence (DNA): TGCGCCAGCAGCCTCCGAACTAGCGGGAGCAATAACGAGCAGTACGTC. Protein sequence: CASSLRTSGSNNEQYV.

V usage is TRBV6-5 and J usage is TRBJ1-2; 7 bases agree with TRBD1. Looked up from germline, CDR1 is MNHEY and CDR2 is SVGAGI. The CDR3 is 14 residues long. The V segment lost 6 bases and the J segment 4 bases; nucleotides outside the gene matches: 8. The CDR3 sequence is CASRIGQAPYGYTF. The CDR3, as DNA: TGTGCCAGCAGGATCGGACAGGCGCCCTATGGCTACACCTTC.

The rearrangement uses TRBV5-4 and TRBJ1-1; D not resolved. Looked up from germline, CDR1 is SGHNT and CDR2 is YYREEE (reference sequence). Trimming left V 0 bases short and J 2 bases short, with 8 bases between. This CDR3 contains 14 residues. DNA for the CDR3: TGTGCCAGCAGCTTGGTGTCCCTCAACACTGAAGCTTTCTTT. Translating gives CASSLVSLNTEAFF.